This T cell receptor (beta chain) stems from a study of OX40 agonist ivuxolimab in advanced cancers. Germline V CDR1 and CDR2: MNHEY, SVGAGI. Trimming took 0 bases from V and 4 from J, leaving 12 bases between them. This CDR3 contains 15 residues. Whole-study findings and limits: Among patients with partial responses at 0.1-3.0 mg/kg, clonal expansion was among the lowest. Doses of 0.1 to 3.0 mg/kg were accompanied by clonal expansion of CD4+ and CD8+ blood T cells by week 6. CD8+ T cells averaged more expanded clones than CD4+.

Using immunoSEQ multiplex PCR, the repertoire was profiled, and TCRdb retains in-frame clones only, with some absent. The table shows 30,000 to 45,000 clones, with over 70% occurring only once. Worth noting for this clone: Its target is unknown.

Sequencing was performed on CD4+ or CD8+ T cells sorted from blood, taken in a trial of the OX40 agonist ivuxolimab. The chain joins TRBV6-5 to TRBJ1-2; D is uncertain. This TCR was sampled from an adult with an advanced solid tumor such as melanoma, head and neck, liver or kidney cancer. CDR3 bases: TGTGCCAGCAGTTACTCACCTCAAGGTAGCTATGGCTACACCTTC. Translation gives CASSYSPQGSYGYTF.